This is a list of T cell receptor beta chains from one sample in a study of T cells in Graves' hyperthyroidism and ophthalmopathy. TCRdb processed the multiplex PCR reads anew with MiXCR; each CDR3 protein has one entry. The data show about 400,000 distinct CDR3 sequences, with around 14% seen just once and almost 8% held by the top ten. The sequenced material came from blood. Receptors originate from a woman younger than 30 with Graves' hyperthyroidism. Each CDR3 is given with its conserved first and last residue. The D gene is left open where the match is weak. Part of the rows lack a size; the others show once, few, many or a class for expanded clones.

abundance	v_gene	d_gene	j_gene	CDR3aa	CDR3nt
many	TRBV15	TRBD2	TRBJ2-1	CATSRGLAGGSYNEQFF	TGTGCCACCAGCAGGGGACTAGCGGGCGGCTCCTACAATGAGCAGTTCTTC
many	TRBV6-1	-	TRBJ2-7	CASREIQGLSSYEQYF	TGTGCCAGCAGGGAGATTCAGGGGCTTAGCTCCTACGAGCAGTACTTC
many	TRBV11-2	TRBD1	TRBJ1-5	CASSSTGTGLGSNQPQHF	TGTGCCAGCAGCTCCACCGGGACAGGGCTCGGTAGCAATCAGCCCCAGCATTTT
few	TRBV11-1	-	TRBJ2-2	CASSFFTQGELFF	TGTGCCAGCAGCTTCTTTACCCAGGGGGAGCTGTTTTTT
many	TRBV19	-	TRBJ2-7	CASSSYGYSYEQYF	TGTGCCAGTAGTAGTTACGGGTACTCCTACGAGCAGTACTTC
many	TRBV20-1	-	TRBJ1-4	CSARAKNEKLFF	TGCAGTGCTAGAGCCAAAAATGAAAAACTGTTTTTT
-	TRBV6-5	-	TRBJ2-7	CASSYSRVGLGLEQYF	TGTGCCAGCAGTTACTCTCGGGTGGGGCTGGGGCTCGAGCAGTACTTC
-	TRBV13	TRBD2	TRBJ2-5	CASSRGLEGLASRETQYF	TGTGCCAGCAGCCGTGGGCTCGAGGGACTAGCCAGTAGAGAGACCCAGTACTTC
few	TRBV28	TRBD1	TRBJ2-7	CASSFGLGQGMFEQYF	TGTGCCAGCAGTTTCGGTTTAGGACAGGGAATGTTCGAGCAGTACTTC
many	TRBV6-1	-	TRBJ2-3	CASSDDRRGRLLDTQYF	TGTGCCAGCAGTGACGATCGGAGGGGGCGTTTGTTAGATACGCAGTATTTT
few	TRBV29-1	-	TRBJ1-3	CSAKGSGNTIYF	TGCAGCGCTAAGGGGTCTGGAAACACCATATATTTT
many	TRBV18	TRBD1	TRBJ2-7	CASSPGQNYEQYF	TGTGCCAGCTCACCGGGACAGAACTACGAGCAGTACTTC
many	TRBV9	TRBD2	TRBJ2-5	CASSATSGGLYF	TGTGCCAGCAGCGCAACTAGCGGGGGTTTGTACTTC
many	TRBV20-1	TRBD2	TRBJ2-4	CSATGGGIAKNIQYF	TGCAGTGCTACGGGGGGTGGGATTGCCAAAAACATTCAGTACTTC
few	TRBV18	TRBD1	TRBJ1-2	CASSAGTGAVGVGIHGYTF	TGTGCCAGCTCGGCCGGGACAGGCGCCGTTGGAGTTGGTATACATGGCTACACCTTC
-	TRBV18	-	TRBJ2-2	CASSPRTDDSGDTGELFF	TGTGCCAGCTCACCCAGGACAGACGACTCGGGAGACACCGGGGAGCTGTTTTTT
many	TRBV5-6	-	TRBJ1-2	CASSLGNYGYTF	TGTGCCAGCAGTTTAGGGAACTATGGCTACACCTTC
many	TRBV7-9	TRBD2	TRBJ2-5	CASSHWGTSGRDLRETQYF	TGTGCCAGCAGCCACTGGGGGACTAGCGGGAGGGATCTCCGGGAGACCCAGTACTTC
many	TRBV4-1	-	TRBJ2-7	CASRPERVSPSYEQYF	TGCGCCAGCAGACCAGAGAGGGTATCTCCATCCTACGAGCAGTACTTC
many	TRBV6-1	TRBD2	TRBJ2-2	CAGTISYTGGTGGELFF	TGTGCCGGAACAATCTCCTATACGGGAGGTACCGGAGGGGAGCTGTTTTTT
many	TRBV5-8	TRBD1	TRBJ1-3	CASSTHGTVSGNTIYF	TGTGCCAGCAGCACCCACGGGACAGTCTCTGGAAACACCATATATTTT
many	TRBV24-1	-	TRBJ1-1	CATSDLGTEAFF	TGTGCCACCAGTGATTTAGGAACTGAAGCTTTCTTT
many	TRBV5-5	-	TRBJ1-1	CASHVLWTMNTEAFF	TGTGCCAGTCACGTCTTATGGACAATGAACACTGAAGCTTTCTTT
-	TRBV5-4	TRBD1	TRBJ1-1	CASDDRGTEAFF	TGTGCCAGCGACGACAGGGGCACTGAAGCTTTCTTT
few	TRBV6-6	-	TRBJ2-7	CASSYNGKTYEQYF	TGTGCCAGCAGTTACAACGGAAAGACCTACGAGCAGTACTTC
many	TRBV19	-	TRBJ1-6	CASSRGRGSPLHF	TGTGCCAGTAGTAGGGGGCGAGGATCACCCCTCCACTTT
-	TRBV20-1	TRBD1	TRBJ2-3	CSAPTGGPTDTQYF	TGCAGTGCTCCAACAGGGGGCCCCACAGATACGCAGTATTTT
many	TRBV7-2	TRBD1	TRBJ1-1	CASSRRTGGGTEAFF	TGTGCCAGCAGCAGAAGGACAGGGGGAGGGACTGAAGCTTTCTTT
-	TRBV19	TRBD1	TRBJ1-2	CASQDRKYGYTF	TGTGCCAGTCAGGACAGGAAATATGGCTACACCTTC
many	TRBV11-2	TRBD1	TRBJ1-3	CASSIHRTGGNTIYF	TGTGCCAGCAGCATTCATCGGACAGGGGGAAACACCATATATTTT
many	TRBV7-2	-	TRBJ2-7	CASSPGPMAEQYF	TGTGCCAGCAGTCCGGGACCTATGGCCGAGCAGTACTTC
many	TRBV15	-	TRBJ1-5	CATSTFRAGEASNQPQHF	TGTGCCACCAGCACTTTTAGGGCAGGGGAGGCAAGCAATCAGCCCCAGCATTTT
many	TRBV27	TRBD2	TRBJ2-7	CASRLAGVGEQYF	TGTGCCAGCAGGCTAGCGGGAGTTGGCGAGCAGTACTTC
few	TRBV15	-	TRBJ1-6	CATSRGENSPLHF	TGTGCCACGAGCAGGGGTGAGAATTCACCCCTCCACTTT
many	TRBV3-1	TRBD2	TRBJ2-3	CASTAAGGVTDTQYF	TGTGCCAGCACCGCCGCGGGAGGCGTCACAGATACGCAGTATTTT
many	TRBV2	-	TRBJ2-2	CASSERERPPNTGELFF	TGTGCCAGCAGTGAAAGGGAGAGGCCCCCGAACACCGGGGAGCTGTTTTTT
many	TRBV20-1	TRBD2	TRBJ2-1	CSARAGPHNEQFF	TGCAGTGCGAGAGCGGGGCCCCACAATGAGCAGTTCTTC
once	TRBV9	-	TRBJ2-7	CASSVADGGEQYF	TGTGCCAGCAGCGTAGCGGATGGCGGCGAGCAGTACTTC
-	TRBV18	-	TRBJ1-1	CASSPSGREAFF	TGTGCCAGCTCACCTTCAGGGAGAGAAGCTTTCTTT
few	TRBV28	TRBD1	TRBJ2-5	CASGDSQETQYF	TGTGCCAGCGGGGACAGCCAAGAGACCCAGTACTTC
many	TRBV30	TRBD2	TRBJ2-2	CAWSVQREHTGELFF	TGTGCCTGGAGTGTACAGCGGGAGCACACCGGGGAGCTGTTTTTT
many	TRBV28	TRBD1	TRBJ1-2	CASSDRVKENYGYTF	TGTGCCAGCAGTGACAGGGTAAAGGAAAACTATGGCTACACCTTC
-	TRBV10-2	TRBD1	TRBJ2-2	CASSDGTGMDTGELFF	TGCGCCAGCAGCGACGGGACAGGGATGGACACCGGGGAGCTGTTTTTT
many	TRBV12-5	-	TRBJ2-5	CASGLRRRHQETQYF	TGTGCTAGTGGCCTGCGGAGGCGGCACCAAGAGACCCAGTACTTC
many	TRBV3-1	-	TRBJ1-2	CASSPVWERKSNYGYTF	TGTGCCAGCAGCCCCGTTTGGGAAAGAAAGTCTAACTATGGCTACACCTTC
many	TRBV12-5	-	TRBJ2-3	CASGWGGQTSTDTQYF	TGTGCTAGTGGTTGGGGGGGACAGACTAGCACAGATACGCAGTATTTT
-	TRBV5-1	-	TRBJ2-7	CASSLSGEVVGQYF	TGCGCCAGCAGCTTGTCGGGGGAGGTTGTCGGGCAGTACTTC
many	TRBV5-6	TRBD1	TRBJ2-3	CASSLTGARHTDTQYF	TGTGCCAGCAGCTTGACAGGGGCGCGACACACAGATACGCAGTATTTT
many	TRBV7-9	-	TRBJ2-7	CASSLLRAPGEQYF	TGTGCCAGCAGCTTATTACGGGCTCCGGGGGAGCAGTACTTC
many	TRBV6-1	-	TRBJ1-1	CASKRVNTEAFF	TGTGCCAGCAAACGGGTGAACACTGAAGCTTTCTTT
many	TRBV19	TRBD2	TRBJ2-5	CASSPGTTLGETQYF	TGTGCCAGTAGTCCCGGGACTACGTTAGGAGAGACCCAGTACTTC
-	TRBV19	TRBD2	TRBJ2-3	CASSIREGQTQYF	TGTGCCAGTAGTATCCGGGAGGGCCAGACGCAGTATTTT
-	TRBV4-1	TRBD1	TRBJ2-2	CASSPLDGRGPNTGELFF	TGCGCCAGCAGTCCTCTCGACGGCAGGGGGCCGAACACCGGGGAGCTGTTTTTT
many	TRBV3-1	-	TRBJ2-1	CASSQEDNEQFF	TGTGCCAGCAGCCAAGAGGACAATGAGCAGTTCTTC
many	TRBV7-6	-	TRBJ2-1	CASSLELAKYNEQFF	TGTGCCAGCAGCTTAGAGCTAGCGAAATACAATGAGCAGTTCTTC
-	TRBV4-1	-	TRBJ1-5	CASSQDRLTVSGTNQPQHF	TGCGCCAGCAGCCAAGATCGACTTACTGTATCGGGGACCAACCAGCCCCAGCATTTT
-	TRBV28	-	TRBJ2-5	CASSLRSIAQRKETQYF	TGTGCCAGCAGCTTACGGTCTATAGCCCAACGAAAAGAGACCCAGTACTTC